These 16 T cell receptor beta chains were all obtained from the same sample, sequenced in a study of identical twins. TCRdb ran MiXCR on the 5' RACE reads and lists one entry per CDR3 protein. The sample lists around 490,000 distinct CDR3 sequences, roughly an eighth occurring once. In addition, the sample was reused for a study of yellow fever vaccine responses in identical twins.

The sequenced sample consisted of CD4+ T cells sorted from blood. Every receptor here comes from a woman between 18 and 29 years old in good health.

The chain joins TRBV28 to TRBJ2-3; D not resolved. Germline values: CDR1 MDHEN, CDR2 SYDVKM. V lost 4 bases to trimming and J lost 0 bases, with 20 bases between them. The CDR3 is 18 residues long. The CDR3: CASSSHIPSTTSTDTQYF. CDR3 DNA sequence: TGTGCCAGCAGTTCTCACATCCCGAGCACGACTAGCACAGATACGCAGTATTTT.

This clonotype has ten or more counts. The chain combines TRBV7-2 with TRBJ2-1, with D maybe TRBD2 (6 bases). Trimming stripped 1 base from V and 4 bases from J, with 14 bases between. CDR3 length: 16 residues. The germline V gene encodes CDR1 SGHTA and CDR2 FQGNSA. As DNA, the CDR3 is TGTGCCAGCAGCTTAGTGGGCGGGGTGGGTTACAATGAGCAGTTCTTC. Amino acids: CASSLVGGVGYNEQFF.

V gene TRBV7-9 combines with J gene TRBJ2-1, with D tentatively TRBD2 (6 bases). The ends were cut back, 3 bases at V and 5 bases at J, with 11 bases in the middle. CDR1 and CDR2 from the germline V gene are SEHNR and FQNEAQ (reference sequence). This CDR3 spans 14 amino acids. The CDR3 sequence is CASSFSGGDNEQFF. The CDR3 nucleotides read TGTGCCAGCAGCTTCTCTGGCGGGGACAATGAGCAGTTCTTC. Filled out from reference TRBV7-9 and TRBJ2-1, the complete variable domain reads DTGVSQNPRHKITKRGQNVTFRCDPISEHNRLYWYRQTLGQGPEFLTYFQNEAQLEKSRLLSDRFSAERPKGSFSTLEIQRTEQGDSAMYLCASSFSGGDNEQFFGPGTRLTVL.

This clonotype occurred a few times. This chain uses TRBV7-2 with TRBJ2-7, with unresolved D. V dropped 5 bases and J dropped 1 base, with 15 bases sitting between them. The CDR3 has 15 amino acids. CDR1 is SGHTA, CDR2 FQGNSA, per germline. The CDR3 loop reads CASSIEKGISYEQYF. The CDR3 nucleotides are TGTGCCAGCAGCATCGAGAAAGGGATTTCCTACGAGCAGTACTTC.

The genes are TRBV7-3 and TRBJ2-1, with 8 bases fitting TRBD2. The CDR3 spans 16 residues. The V gene's germline CDR1 is SGHTA and CDR2 FQGTGA. V trimming: 1 base; J trimming: 6 bases; junction bases outside the gene matches: 8. CDR3: CASSLSPGGPGNEQFF. The DNA for the CDR3 is TGTGCCAGCAGCTTAAGTCCGGGGGGGCCGGGCAATGAGCAGTTCTTC.

This clonotype was observed a handful of times. The chain carries TRBV7-2 and TRBJ2-7, with no clear D. The CDR3 totals 11 residues. Germline CDR1 reads SGHTA; CDR2 reads FQGNSA. V dropped 5 bases and J dropped 7 bases, with 9 bases sitting between them. CDR3 in DNA: TGTGCCAGCAGCCCGCTACGGGAGCAGTACTTC. Its translation: CASSPLREQYF. The full variable domain, completed using reference TRBV7-2 and TRBJ2-7, is GAGVSQSPSNKVTEKGKDVELRCDPISGHTALYWYRQSLGQGLEFLIYFQGNSAPDKSGLPSDRFSAERTGGSVSTLTIQRTQQEDSAVYLCASSPLREQYFGPGTRLTVT.

This clonotype was counted between two and nine times. The chain uses TRBV19 and TRBJ2-5; perhaps TRBD1 as D (6 bases). Per the germline V gene, CDR1 is LNHDA and CDR2 is SQIVND (reference sequence). Trimming removed 5 bases at V and 5 bases at J, with 12 bases between. This CDR3 comprises 13 residues. In DNA form, the CDR3 reads TGTGCCAGTAGTGCAGGGGCGAGGGAGACCCAGTACTTC. Its translation is CASSAGARETQYF.

The chain has TRBV9 and TRBJ2-3; tentative D call: TRBD2 (7 bases). This CDR3 spans 15 amino acids. In germline, CDR1 is SGDLS, CDR2 YYNGEE. V was pared by 3 bases and J by 7 bases, with 18 bases between. CDR3 protein: CASSALWGGQNTQYF. CDR3 bases: TGTGCCAGCAGCGCCCTGTGGGGGGGCCAAAATACGCAGTATTTT.

This rearrangement joins TRBV18 to TRBJ2-3; D is possibly TRBD1 (5 bases). The CDR3 spans 15 residues. Between the trimmed V and J ends, which lost 2 bases and 1 base, there was a span of 10 bases. Germline CDR1 reads KGHSH; CDR2 reads LQKENI. The CDR3 DNA follows: TGTGCCAGCTCACCAAAAGGGGCCCGCACAGATACGCAGTATTTT. Translated, it gives CASSPKGARTDTQYF.

This clonotype was seen at least ten times. The J gene is TRBJ2-7, the V gene TRBV6-5; 8 bases are a match to TRBD2. V was clipped by 4 bases and J by 1 base; unmatched bases: 6. This CDR3 spans 15 amino acids. Germline V gene sequence: CDR1 MNHEY, CDR2 SVGAGI. CDR3 protein: CASSLIGGASYEQYF. CDR3 bases: TGTGCCAGCAGTTTGATCGGGGGGGCATCCTACGAGCAGTACTTC.

CDR3 sequence: CASSVGTGANQPQHF. CDR3 nucleotide sequence: TGTGCCAGCAGCGTCGGGACAGGGGCGAATCAGCCCCAGCATTTT. The chain employs TRBV9 and TRBJ1-5; TRBD1 aligns across 10 bases. The germline gives CDR1 SGDLS, CDR2 YYNGEE. The CDR3 extends over 15 amino acids. Trimming at V came to 2 bases and at J to 4 bases, leaving 3 bases not matched to a gene.

With respect to this clonotype: This clone may be a read error of a much larger clone one base away. The chain has TRBV12-3 or TRBV12-4 and TRBJ2-3; 7 bases are shared with TRBD1. Unmatched junction bases numbered 19, after V lost 8 bases and J lost 2 bases. The CDR3 consists of 18 residues. The CDR3 sequence: CASCSGRGGLKSTDTQYF. CDR3 nucleotides: TGTGCCAGCTGCTCGGGAAGAGGGGGCCTCAAGTCCACAGATACGCAGTATTTT.

The rearrangement links TRBV11-3 to TRBJ2-7; 7 bases are shared with TRBD2. Germline V lookup: CDR1 SGHNT, CDR2 YENEEA. The CDR3 sequence is 12 residues long. V gave up 5 bases and J gave up 8 bases; unmatched junction bases: 6. The CDR3 DNA is TGTGCCAGCAGCCGGGGGGAGAGACAGCAGTACTTC. It translates to CASSRGERQQYF.

The V gene is TRBV24-1, the J gene TRBJ1-2, with 8 nucleotides matching TRBD1. CDR1 and CDR2 from the germline V gene are KGHDR and SFDVKD. CDR3 length: 14 residues. Trimming cost V 3 bases and J 4 bases; bases outside gene matches: 3. CDR3 sequence: CATSDMDRAYGYTF. The CDR3, as DNA: TGTGCCACCAGTGATATGGACAGGGCCTATGGCTACACCTTC.

This clonotype was recorded once. V usage is TRBV18 and J usage is TRBJ2-5; no definite D call. CDR3 length equals 14 residues. The germline V gene encodes CDR1 KGHSH and CDR2 LQKENI. Trimming shortened V by 2 bases and J by 3 bases, and 10 bases separated the two germline ends. The CDR3 reads CASSPVGFKETQYF. The CDR3 nucleotides read TGTGCCAGCTCACCAGTGGGCTTCAAAGAGACCCAGTACTTC.

This clonotype was found a few times. The J gene is TRBJ2-6, the V gene TRBV19, with TRBD1 matching over 11 bases. V was clipped by 10 bases and J by 1 base; unmatched bases: 12. CDR1 LNHDA and CDR2 SQIVND come from the germline V gene (reference sequence). CDR3 length: 18 residues. The CDR3 coding sequence is TGTGCCACAAAGGACAGGGGGCAAAAATTGTCTGGGGCCAACGTCCTGACTTTC. This codes for CATKDRGQKLSGANVLTF.